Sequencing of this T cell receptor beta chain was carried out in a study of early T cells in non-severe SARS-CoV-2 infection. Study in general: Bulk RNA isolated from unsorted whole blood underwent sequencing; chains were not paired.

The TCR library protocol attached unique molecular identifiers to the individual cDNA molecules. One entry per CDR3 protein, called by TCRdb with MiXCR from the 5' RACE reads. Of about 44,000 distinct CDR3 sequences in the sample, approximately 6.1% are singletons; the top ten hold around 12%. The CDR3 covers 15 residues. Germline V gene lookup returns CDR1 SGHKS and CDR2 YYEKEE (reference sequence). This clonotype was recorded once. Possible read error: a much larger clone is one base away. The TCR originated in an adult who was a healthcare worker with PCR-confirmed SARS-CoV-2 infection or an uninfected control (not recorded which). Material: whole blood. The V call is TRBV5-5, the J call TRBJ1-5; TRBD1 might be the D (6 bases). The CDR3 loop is CAGSSGTIGNQPQHF. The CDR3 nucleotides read TGTGCCGGCAGCTCAGGGACAATCGGCAATCAGCCCCAGCATTTT.